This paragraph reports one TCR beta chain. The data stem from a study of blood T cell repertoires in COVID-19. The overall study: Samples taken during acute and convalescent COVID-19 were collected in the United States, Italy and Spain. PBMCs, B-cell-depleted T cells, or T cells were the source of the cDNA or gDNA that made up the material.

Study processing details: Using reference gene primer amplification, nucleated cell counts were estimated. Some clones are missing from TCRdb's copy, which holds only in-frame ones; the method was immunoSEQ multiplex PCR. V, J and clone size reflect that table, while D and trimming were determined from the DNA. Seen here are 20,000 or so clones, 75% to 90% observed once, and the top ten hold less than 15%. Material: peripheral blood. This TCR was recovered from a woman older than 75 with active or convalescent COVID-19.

CDR3 DNA: TGCGCCAGCAGCTCGAACAGGGGGACCGGGGAGCTGTTTTTT. Translated: CASSSNRGTGELFF. This sequence joins TRBV5-1 and TRBJ2-2; 8 bases are a match to TRBD1. CDR1 is SGHRS and CDR2 is YFSETQ in the germline V gene. Unmatched junction bases numbered 3, after V lost 3 bases and J lost 5 bases. This CDR3 has 14 amino acids.